This T cell receptor (beta chain) was retrieved from a study of tumor-infiltrating lymphocytes in primary liver carcinoma. Overall study: The patients, men and women alike, were aged 30 to 69 years. There were tumors of stage T1-T3 N0M0, each 4.2 to 10 cm across.

Findings and caveats of the study: Among the pair types, tumor region pairs showed more overlap than tumor-adjacent and tumor-blood pairs. The difference in top-250-clone fraction between tumors and blood was significant, favoring tumors (p = 0.039).

The germline CDR1 and CDR2 sequences are MRHNA and SNTAGT. V shed 7 bases, J shed 3 bases, and the junction held 3 bases outside the gene matches. There are 13 residues in the CDR3. Production of TCR beta cDNA used approximately 0.55 ug total RNA together with a constant-region primer. ARM-PCR was slightly modified, and three nested multiplex PCR rounds with it gave rise to the TCR beta libraries. The two initial PCR rounds, around 10 cycles each, used TRBV1-TRBV30 forward and C-beta reverse primers. TCRdb ran MiXCR on the multiplex PCR reads and lists one entry per CDR3 protein. The repertoire holds 40,000 or so distinct CDR3 sequences, with roughly 77% as singletons. A note on this clonotype: Its matching antigen is unknown.

The source material, 20-30 mg of unsorted bulk tissue, was used to co-extract RNA and DNA. The material sequenced was tumor-adjacent normal liver tissue. This TCR derives from a man aged 40-50 years with primary liver carcinoma and hepatitis B virus infection. V gene TRBV6-4 combines with J gene TRBJ2-3, with 8 bases that match TRBD2. In nucleotides, the CDR3 is TGTGCCAGCAATGCGGGAGGTACAGATACGCAGTATTTT. It is translated as CASNAGGTDTQYF.